A single sample gave rise to the 27 T cell receptor beta chains below, sequenced in a study of CD8 T cells in Susac syndrome. An input of about 0.5 to 1 ug of RNA was subjected to reverse transcription using random hexamers. TCRdb re-called the immunoSEQ multiplex PCR reads with MiXCR, one entry per CDR3 protein. The data hold more than 150,000 distinct CDR3 sequences, with more than 90% observed a single time. Sequencing was carried out using CD4+ T cells from PBMCs. Every receptor here comes from a human donor with Susac syndrome.

The chain joins TRBV20-1 to TRBJ1-2; possible D gene TRBD1, 5 bases. Germline loops: CDR1 DFQATT, CDR2 SNEGSKA (reference sequence). The CDR3 has 13 amino acids. Deletions cut 3 bases from V and 7 bases from J, with 15 bases between. Here the CDR3 reads CSARPAGLSGYTF. CDR3 in DNA: TGCAGTGCTAGGCCCGCAGGGCTTAGTGGCTACACCTTC.

The CDR3: CASSPGQAPFLEKLFF. CDR3 coding DNA: TGTGCCAGCAGCCCCGGACAGGCGCCCTTTCTGGAAAAACTGTTTTTT. The chain recombines TRBV25-1 with TRBJ1-4, with 7 bases identical to TRBD1. The ends lost 6 bases at V and 8 bases at J; junction bases unmatched: 15. The CDR3 spans 16 residues. Looked up from germline, CDR1 is MGHDK and CDR2 is SYGVNS.

A few counts support this clonotype. J is TRBJ2-5 and V is TRBV7-3, with D maybe TRBD1 (6 bases). V was clipped by 2 bases and J by 7 bases, with 11 bases between them. Per the germline V gene, CDR1 is SGHTA and CDR2 is FQGTGA. The CDR3 extends over 13 amino acids. CDR3 nucleotides: TGTGCCAGCAGCTTATCAGGGGTCGGGACCCAGTACTTC. It yields the protein CASSLSGVGTQYF.

This clonotype was recorded only once. The chain is built from TRBV29-1 and TRBJ2-1, with D possibly TRBD1 on 5 matching bases. V was trimmed by 6 bases and J by 4 bases, leaving 16 bases between them. The CDR3 sequence is 14 residues long. In germline, CDR1 is SQVTM, CDR2 ANQGSEA. CDR3 amino acids: CSVPIGALYNEQFF. CDR3 DNA sequence: TGCAGCGTCCCCATAGGGGCCCTGTACAATGAGCAGTTCTTC.

This chain uses TRBV10-3 with TRBJ2-5; the D gene is possibly TRBD2 (6 bases). Per germline, CDR1 ENHRY and CDR2 SYGVKD. This CDR3 contains 13 residues. Between the trimmed V and J ends, which lost 4 bases and 3 bases, there was a span of 9 bases. CDR3 sequence (DNA): TGTGCCATCAGTGGCGGGGAAGAAGAGACCCAGTACTTC. The encoded protein is CAISGGEEETQYF.

The chain carries TRBV7-2 and TRBJ2-5, with TRBD2 matching 9 bases. Germline V gives CDR1 SGHTA, CDR2 FQGNSA. With V trimmed by 1 base and J by 4 bases, 10 bases remained unmatched. This CDR3 is built from 17 residues. The CDR3 is CASSLVGSGGIRETQYF. The CDR3 nucleotides are TGTGCCAGCAGCTTAGTGGGTAGCGGGGGAATAAGAGAGACCCAGTACTTC.

The chain uses TRBV6-6 and TRBJ2-7; either TRBD1 or TRBD2 may fit D (5 bases each). CDR3 length equals 13 residues. Trimming pared 5 bases from V and 7 bases from J, leaving 15 bases between. Germline V CDR1 and CDR2: MNHNY, SVGAGI (reference sequence). CDR3 loop: CASSDEGRREQYF. Here the CDR3 DNA reads TGTGCCAGCAGTGACGAGGGACGACGAGAGCAGTACTTC.

This sequence joins TRBV11-2 and TRBJ1-1; D gene unclear. Germline V gene lookup returns CDR1 SGHAT and CDR2 FQNNGV. The CDR3 has 13 residues. Between the trimmed V and J ends, which lost 6 bases and 6 bases, there was a span of 14 bases. CDR3 sequence reads: CASRRLAPPEAFF. CDR3 in DNA: TGTGCCAGCAGGCGACTTGCCCCTCCTGAAGCTTTCTTT.

The J gene is TRBJ2-1, the V gene TRBV29-1; D tentatively reads TRBD1 or TRBD2 (5 bases each). The CDR3 extends over 15 amino acids. Trimming shortened V by 0 bases and J by 4 bases, and 13 bases separated the two germline ends. Germline CDR1 is SQVTM and CDR2 is ANQGSEA. CDR3 sequence reads: CSVEDRGRTYNEQFF. The CDR3 nucleotides are TGCAGCGTTGAAGATCGGGGCAGAACTTACAATGAGCAGTTCTTC.

The chain employs TRBV5-1 and TRBJ2-7; D call uncertain. The CDR3 extends over 13 amino acids. The V and J ends lost 2 bases and 2 bases respectively, with 8 bases between them. CDR1 is SGHRS and CDR2 is YFSETQ in the germline V gene. CDR3 bases: TGCGCCAGCAGCTTTGACGGAACCTACGAGCAGTACTTC. Its translation is CASSFDGTYEQYF.

The J gene is TRBJ2-1, the V gene TRBV4-1; no clear D. Germline V lookup: CDR1 MGHRA, CDR2 YSYEKL. This CDR3 has 17 residues. V was clipped by 0 bases and J by 1 base, with 13 bases between them. The CDR3: CASSQDRQSFSYNEQFF. CDR3 DNA: TGCGCCAGCAGCCAAGATAGGCAGAGTTTTTCCTACAATGAGCAGTTCTTC.

The V call is TRBV23-1, the J call TRBJ1-6, with D unclear. TRBV23-1 carries the ORF label, with uncertain function. Trimming took off 2 bases at V and 4 bases at J, with 18 bases between the two ends. The CDR3 contains 18 residues. The CDR3 nucleotides are TGCGCCAGCAGTCAAGAGATATCTCACCGACCGTATAATTCACCCCTCCACTTT. Protein product: CASSQEISHRPYNSPLHF.

The CDR3 loop is CATSDPGQGEVHEQFF. For the CDR3, the DNA is TGTGCCACCAGTGACCCGGGACAGGGGGAAGTCCATGAGCAGTTCTTC. The V gene is TRBV24-1, the J gene TRBJ2-1; TRBD1 matches at 11 bases. The CDR3 totals 16 residues. Germline lookup yields CDR1 KGHDR and CDR2 SFDVKD. The J segment lost 8 bases and the V segment lost 4 bases, leaving 9 bases of the junction unmatched.

The chain is built from TRBV5-1 and TRBJ2-6, with D uncertain. Looked up from germline, CDR1 is SGHRS and CDR2 is YFSETQ. The CDR3 extends over 15 amino acids. The V and J ends lost 1 base and 0 bases respectively, with 5 bases between them. The CDR3 reads CASSLYNSGANVLTF. CDR3 coding DNA: TGCGCCAGCAGCTTGTACAACTCTGGGGCCAACGTCCTGACTTTC. Complete variable domain (other parts from reference TRBV5-1 and TRBJ2-6): KAGVTQTPRYLIKTRGQQVTLSCSPISGHRSVSWYQQTPGQGLQFLFEYFSETQRNKGNFPGRFSGRQFSNSRSEMNVSTLELGDSALYLCASSLYNSGANVLTFGAGSRLTVL.

The chain couples TRBV9 to TRBJ2-5; 8 bases are a match to TRBD1. Germline loops: CDR1 SGDLS, CDR2 YYNGEE. The V segment lost 3 bases and the J segment 5 bases; nucleotides outside the gene matches: 9. This CDR3 contains 15 residues. The CDR3 DNA reads as TGTGCCAGCAGCGCTCTTCCCCAGGGGGCTGAGACCCAGTACTTC. Protein sequence: CASSALPQGAETQYF.

This CDR3 reads CASSSGGTSGTEQFF. The CDR3 region has the DNA TGTGCCAGCAGCTCAGGTGGGACTAGCGGGACTGAGCAGTTCTTC. V is TRBV5-4 and J is TRBJ2-1, with 13 bases lining up with TRBD2. Germline CDR1 and CDR2: SGHNT and YYREEE (reference sequence). The CDR3 runs to 15 residues. Germline trimming cut 3 bases from V and 9 bases from J; bases unmatched to any gene: 6.

V gene TRBV12-3 or TRBV12-4 combines with J gene TRBJ1-2; 9 bases line up with TRBD1. CDR3 length: 13 residues. The junction had 2 bases not matched to a gene; V was cut back by 5 bases and J by 4 bases. This CDR3 is CASSPDRGYGYTF. CDR3 sequence (DNA): TGTGCCAGCAGTCCGGACAGGGGCTATGGCTACACCTTC.

The chain links TRBV12-3 or TRBV12-4 to TRBJ2-2; 9 positions agree with TRBD1. CDR3 length: 14 amino acids. After removal of 5 bases from V and 6 bases from J, the junction contained 4 bases not matched to a gene. This chain's CDR3 is CASSPYRGPGELFF. The DNA for the CDR3 is TGTGCCAGCAGTCCCTACAGGGGGCCCGGGGAGCTGTTTTTT.

This chain connects TRBV6-4 to TRBJ2-3; TRBD2 matches 8 bases. The CDR3 runs to 15 residues. With V trimmed by 3 bases and J by 1 base, 3 bases remained unmatched. Germline CDR1 is MRHNA and CDR2 is SNTAGT. CDR3 residues: CASSDGSGGTDTQYF. In DNA, the CDR3 is TGTGCCAGCAGTGATGGTAGCGGGGGCACAGATACGCAGTATTTT.

V is TRBV29-1 and J is TRBJ2-7, with D perhaps TRBD2 (5 bases). The CDR3 contains 13 residues. The V end was cut by 8 bases, the J end by 7 bases, with 21 bases between. Germline V gene data show CDR1 as SQVTM and CDR2 as ANQGSEA. CDR3 in amino acids: CSMREHPRGEQYF. The DNA for the CDR3 is TGCAGCATGCGAGAACACCCCCGGGGAGAGCAGTACTTC.

The V call is TRBV14, the J call TRBJ2-7, with D tentatively TRBD2 (6 bases). Trimming took off 3 bases at V and 4 bases at J, with 13 bases between the two ends. Germline-derived CDR1 and CDR2 are SGHDN and FVKESK. The CDR3 loop spans 14 amino acids. DNA for the CDR3: TGTGCCAGCAGCCAGGGGGGAAGAGCGTACGAGCAGTACTTC. Translated: CASSQGGRAYEQYF.

The chain has TRBV12-5 and TRBJ2-3; no definite D call. Trimming left V 1 base short and J 2 bases short, with 7 bases between. This CDR3 has 14 amino acids. Germline assignment: CDR1 LGHNT and CDR2 FRNRAP. The CDR3 is CASGLGTNTDTQYF. The CDR3 nucleotides read TGTGCTAGTGGTTTGGGGACGAACACAGATACGCAGTATTTT.

The chain employs TRBV14 and TRBJ2-7; 10 positions agree with TRBD1. CDR3 length equals 13 residues. From germline, CDR1 is SGHDN and CDR2 FVKESK. The junction had 2 bases not matched to a gene; V was cut back by 8 bases and J by 1 base. CDR3 sequence (DNA): TGTGCCAGCCCGGGACAGGGGTCCTACGAGCAGTACTTC. Its protein product is CASPGQGSYEQYF.

The chain is built from TRBV7-3 and TRBJ1-4; D not resolved. The CDR3 consists of 16 residues. V was shortened by 5 bases and J by 6 bases, with 19 bases between the two germline ends. The germline gives CDR1 SGHTA, CDR2 FQGTGA. CDR3 nucleotides: TGTGCCAGCAGCCCCCCTTCCCGAGTGCTTGATGAAAAACTGTTTTTT. Translated: CASSPPSRVLDEKLFF.

This chain joins TRBV12-3 or TRBV12-4 and TRBJ1-1, with D unresolved. This CDR3 is built from 12 residues. V lost 7 bases, J lost 6 bases, and 12 bases lay in between. This CDR3 is CASIVVGPEAFF. In nucleotides, the CDR3 is TGTGCCAGCATCGTCGTTGGCCCTGAAGCTTTCTTT.

This sequence joins TRBV29-1 and TRBJ2-3; D assignment may be TRBD1 or TRBD2 (5 bases each). There are 14 residues in the CDR3. Trimming left V 5 bases short and J 2 bases short, with 14 bases between. Germline CDR1 is SQVTM and CDR2 is ANQGSEA. This CDR3 reads CSVLIRDPTDTQYF. Written as DNA, the CDR3 is TGCAGCGTTCTCATCAGGGACCCCACAGATACGCAGTATTTT.

The rearrangement joins TRBV24-1 to TRBJ1-2; 7 bases match TRBD1. CDR1 is KGHDR and CDR2 is SFDVKD in the germline V gene. This CDR3 spans 11 amino acids. V lost 9 bases and J lost 8; bases outside the gene matches: 5. CDR3 bases: TGTGCCACCGGGCAGGGGGACGGCTACACCTTC. Its translation: CATGQGDGYTF.